This T cell receptor (beta chain) was documented in a study of cytomegalovirus exposure and HLA in healthy donors. Background on the study: It was reported in a later analysis that the same platform had been used for the 120 validation repertoires as for the 550 to 750 first-cohort repertoires.

This CDR3 has 15 residues. Germline V gene lookup returns CDR1 SGHRS and CDR2 YFSETQ. Trimming cost V 4 bases and J 4 bases; bases outside gene matches: 4. Generated by immunoSEQ multiplex PCR, the TCRdb table keeps only in-frame clones and is missing some. The repertoire holds more than 150,000 clones, with roughly 80% as singletons. The receptor's source is a man younger than 35 in good health and CMV-seropositive. The rearrangement joins TRBV5-1 to TRBJ2-1, with TRBD2 matching over 11 bases. Material: PBMCs. Here the CDR3 reads CASSVRLAGYNEQFF. DNA of the CDR3: TGCGCCAGCAGCGTCCGACTAGCGGGGTACAATGAGCAGTTCTTC.